These 3 T cell receptor beta chains share one sample of origin, sequenced in a study of T cell repertoires in cytomegalovirus infection. The antigens these receptors bind are not known. MiXCR was run by TCRdb on the reads, yielding one entry per CDR3 protein. The sample yields some 480,000 distinct CDR3 sequences, more than 30% seen once. The specimen comprised cultured PBMCs, sampled from culture after CMV antigen stimulation. These receptors all stem from a human donor in good health (CMV status not recorded). Some clones in this sample may be carry-over from other donors' samples.

This clonotype was seen a handful of times. The chain is built from TRBV4-2 and TRBJ2-3, with D hard to call. Germline V gene lookup returns CDR1 LGHNA and CDR2 YNFKEQ. The CDR3 is 13 residues long. V gave up 1 base and J gave up 3 bases, with 5 bases separating them. In DNA, the CDR3 is TGTGCCAGCAGCCAAGGGAAAACAGATACGCAGTATTTT. Protein sequence: CASSQGKTDTQYF.

The chain couples TRBV5-4 to TRBJ2-5; D is perhaps TRBD1 or TRBD2 (5 bases each). CDR3 length: 15 amino acids. CDR1 is SGHNT, CDR2 YYREEE, per germline (reference sequence). V was clipped by 4 bases and J by 2 bases, with 15 bases between them. CDR3 coding DNA: TGTGCCAGCAGCCAAGATCCGGGACGGCAAGAGACCCAGTACTTC. It translates to CASSQDPGRQETQYF.

This clonotype was seen many times. This may come from a read error, since a much larger clone is one base off. This chain joins TRBV7-6 and TRBJ2-3; D remains unclear. Germline assignment: CDR1 SGHVS and CDR2 FNYEAQ. Between the trimmed V and J ends, which lost 5 bases and 0 bases, there was a span of 6 bases. The CDR3 has 13 amino acids. The DNA for the CDR3 is TGTGCCAGCAGCGCCCCTAGCACAGATACGCAGTATTTT. Residues: CASSAPSTDTQYF.